The rows below give T cell receptor beta chains drawn from one sample of a study of blood T cell repertoires in COVID-19. The method was immunoSEQ multiplex PCR; TCRdb's version includes in-frame clones alone and lacks a portion of them. The data hold fewer than 150,000 clones, with less than 75% observed a single time. Sequencing was done on a sample of peripheral blood. These receptors were obtained from a human donor with acute or convalescent COVID-19. The donor label of this sample is uncertain. CDR3s include the opening cysteine and the closing phenylalanine or tryptophan.

v_gene: TRBV7-2
CDR3aa: CASSTSGYQPQHF

v_gene: TRBV10-3
CDR3aa: CAISEQGPYGYTF

v_gene: TRBV5-6
CDR3aa: CASSLFRDSFTGELFF

v_gene: TRBV7-9
CDR3aa: CASSPTNRVWNYGYTF

v_gene: TRBV27
CDR3aa: CASSSDRGREKLFF

v_gene: TRBV3-1/TRBV3-2
CDR3aa: CASSPYYSGGFSYEQYF

v_gene: TRBV28
CDR3aa: CASSLSGTGHEKLFF

v_gene: TRBV7-2
CDR3aa: CASSLTGQSMATIYF

v_gene: TRBV7-9
CDR3aa: CASSLASKLVF

v_gene: TRBV11-2
CDR3aa: CASSLRRMGGINEQFF

v_gene: TRBV6-5
CDR3aa: CASSYAQGGPLHF

v_gene: TRBV29-1
CDR3aa: CSALDRDRRKNIQYF